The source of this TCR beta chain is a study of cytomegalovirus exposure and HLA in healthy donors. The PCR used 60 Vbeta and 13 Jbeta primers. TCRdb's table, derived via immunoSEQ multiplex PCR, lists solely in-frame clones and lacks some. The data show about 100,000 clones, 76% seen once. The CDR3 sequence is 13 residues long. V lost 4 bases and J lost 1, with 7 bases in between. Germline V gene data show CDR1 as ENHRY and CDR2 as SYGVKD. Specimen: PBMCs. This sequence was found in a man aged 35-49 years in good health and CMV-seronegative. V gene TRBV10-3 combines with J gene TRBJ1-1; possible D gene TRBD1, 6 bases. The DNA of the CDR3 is TGTGCCATCAGTGGGACAGAGAACACTGAAGCTTTCTTT. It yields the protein CAISGTENTEAFF.